The clone carrying this TCR beta chain has ten or more counts. The antigen remains undetermined. This sample is drawn from a study of T-cell memory formation after mild COVID-19. From germline, CDR1 is MNHNY and CDR2 SVGAGI (reference sequence). The CDR3 extends over 14 amino acids. V was pared by 6 bases and J by 3 bases, with 3 bases of the junction left unmatched. Via MiXCR, TCRdb re-called the 5' RACE reads, giving one row per CDR3 protein. Of under 250,000 distinct CDR3 sequences listed, roughly a tenth were seen once; the top ten hold around 20%. Whole-study results and caveats: There were some responding clones in pre-infection memory, which suggested that cross-reactive memory had joined.

The sequencing sample was made of PBMCs or a T cell subset sorted from them (not recorded which). The V call is TRBV6-6, the J call TRBJ2-2; the match to TRBD2 covers 8 bases. This sequence originates from a man aged 18 to 29 who had mild COVID-19 (a few samples of this study predate the infection). Cell type and time point are not known. CDR3: CASRELADTGELFF. The CDR3 DNA is TGTGCCAGCAGAGAACTAGCGGACACCGGGGAGCTGTTTTTT.